This T cell receptor beta chain appears in the sequencing data of a study of cytomegalovirus exposure and HLA in healthy donors. Broader study findings: In a later analysis, common viral pathogens appeared linked to several of the most significant clusters. Later analysis identified a missense DCLRE1C variant that was linked to TCR beta V- and J-gene trimming. Previously analyzed data showed that most TCR beta V segments were productive at a frequency of about 87% or about 30%.

This CDR3 region has 14 residues. Germline values: CDR1 SGHTA, CDR2 FQGTGA. V was clipped by 4 bases and J by 2 bases, with 10 bases between them. Primers: 60 Vbeta forward and 13 Jbeta reverse. Original processing notes: Later analysis identified approximately 80 million unique TCR beta chains, approximately 10 million shared. Sequencing used immunoSEQ multiplex PCR; TCRdb keeps in-frame clones, though not all of them. The DNA was the basis for D and trimming; V, J and clone size are from that table. The sample contains about 99,000 clones, roughly 66% of which appear only once. In regard to this clone: Its antigen is undetermined.

V is TRBV7-3 and J is TRBJ2-3; weak D call: TRBD1 (6 bases). Sequencing was done on a sample of PBMCs. The sequence came from a woman between 50 and 59 years old in good health and CMV-seronegative. The CDR3 here is CASSSGVTTDTQYF. Written as DNA, the CDR3 is TGTGCCAGCAGCTCAGGGGTTACCACAGATACGCAGTATTTT.